Sequencing of this T cell receptor (beta chain) was carried out in a study of regulatory T cells in long-lasting Graves disease. General study points: Less diverse TCR repertoires were seen in persistent Graves' patients than in newly diagnosed ones.

This clonotype came up many times. Its matching antigen is unknown. Time point meaning: persistent/refractory GD, antithyroid drugs over 5 years with positive TRAb. Extracted PBMC RNA gave rise to the TCR library. Libraries of TCR beta came from iRepertoire HTBI primers plus Arm-PCR of CDR3 regions. A single record per CDR3 protein comes from TCRdb applying MiXCR to the multiplex PCR reads. The sample lists some 340,000 distinct CDR3 sequences; roughly 25% were seen once. Deletions cut 5 bases from V and 0 bases from J, with 16 bases between. The germline V gene encodes CDR1 MNHNS and CDR2 SASEGT. The CDR3 is 16 residues long.

Sequencing used peripheral blood mononuclear cells (PBMCs), obtained when the disease was refractory, from a patient treated with antithyroid drugs. The chain carries TRBV6-1 and TRBJ1-2, with D maybe TRBD1 (5 bases). This clonotype was obtained from a woman between 40 and 55 years old with Graves disease. The CDR3 DNA reads TGTGCCAGCAGTAATAGGGACTCTTTCACTAACTATGGCTACACCTTC. It codes for CASSNRDSFTNYGYTF.